Each of the 14 T cell receptor beta chains below was sequenced from the same sample in a study of CD8 T cells in ankylosing spondylitis. General observations from the study: Among TCR beta sequences, a motif of roughly 8 highly homologous variants appeared characteristic of ankylosing spondylitis blood.

Each CDR3 protein is one row after TCRdb ran MiXCR on the 5' RACE reads. Of a few hundred thousand distinct CDR3 sequences in the sample, roughly 15% were seen once. No antigens are known for them. The sequencing sample was made of blood, either unsorted or a sorted T cell fraction (not recorded which). The receptor source for this set is a male donor with ankylosing spondylitis.

CDR3 sequence: CASSLGTAKNGYTF. As DNA, the CDR3 is TGTGCCAGCAGTTTAGGGACAGCCAAGAATGGCTACACCTTC. This chain connects TRBV12-3 or TRBV12-4 to TRBJ1-2; D may be TRBD1 (6 bases). V was pared by 1 base and J by 6 bases, with 12 bases between. This CDR3 spans 14 amino acids.

This chain uses TRBV4-3 with TRBJ2-3, with D possibly matching TRBD2 (5 bases). V was pared by 4 bases and J by 5 bases, with 19 bases between. Germline CDR1 LGHNA, CDR2 YSLEER. This CDR3 is 16 amino acids long. CDR3 amino acids: CASSLRTGLFEDTQYF. The DNA of the CDR3 is TGCGCCAGCAGCCTTAGGACGGGATTGTTCGAAGATACGCAGTATTTT.

The chain recombines TRBV14 with TRBJ2-7, with D perhaps matching TRBD2 (5 bases). Germline loops: CDR1 SGHDN, CDR2 FVKESK. Between the trimmed V and J ends, which lost 3 bases and 7 bases, there was a span of 19 bases. CDR3 size: 15 residues. CDR3 in amino acids: CASSQFGLPRWEQYF. The DNA for the CDR3 is TGTGCCAGCAGCCAGTTTGGACTCCCAAGATGGGAGCAGTACTTC.

In this sample, this clonotype turned up a few times. The rearrangement links TRBV4-3 to TRBJ2-7; 12 bases agree with TRBD2. The ends lost 4 bases at V and 4 bases at J; junction bases unmatched: 5. The CDR3 runs to 15 residues. In germline, CDR1 is LGHNA, CDR2 YSLEER. CDR3 sequence reads: CASSRGLAGLYEQYF. CDR3 DNA: TGCGCCAGCAGCCGCGGACTAGCGGGGTTATACGAGCAGTACTTC.

This clonotype was recorded at least ten times. CDR3 sequence: CASSLRPSTDTQYF. CDR3 in DNA: TGTGCCAGCAGCCTTCGGCCCAGCACAGATACGCAGTATTTT. The chain couples TRBV7-8 to TRBJ2-3; D gene ambiguous. V was trimmed by 5 bases and J by 0 bases, leaving 9 bases between them. This CDR3 region has 14 residues. Germline CDR1 is SGHVS and CDR2 is FQNEAQ.

This clonotype appeared a few times. The rearrangement joins TRBV5-7 to TRBJ2-2, with no clear D. TRBV5-7 is classed as an ORF, of uncertain function. The CDR3 runs to 16 residues. The V end was cut by 1 base, the J end by 0 bases, with 10 bases between. CDR3 amino acids: CASSLLLRSNTGELFF. The CDR3 DNA is TGTGCCAGCAGCTTGTTACTCAGATCGAACACCGGGGAGCTGTTTTTT.

V and J are TRBV5-1 and TRBJ2-2; D not resolved. Germline V gives CDR1 SGHRS, CDR2 YFSETQ. There are 14 residues in the CDR3. Trimming shortened V by 7 bases and J by 6 bases, and 16 bases separated the two germline ends. The DNA of the CDR3 is TGCGCCAGCGGAGAAGCTATGTCCTCCGGGGAGCTGTTTTTT. As protein: CASGEAMSSGELFF.

This sequence joins TRBV18 and TRBJ2-1; no clear D. Trimming cost V 5 bases and J 6 bases, with 11 bases left between them. CDR3 size: 13 residues. Germline V gene lookup returns CDR1 KGHSH and CDR2 LQKENI. This CDR3 reads CASSDTSANEQFF. As DNA, the CDR3 is TGTGCCAGCTCAGACACCTCGGCCAATGAGCAGTTCTTC.

This clonotype was observed many times. V is TRBV20-1 and J is TRBJ1-1, with D tentatively TRBD1 (6 bases). Germline V gene lookup returns CDR1 DFQATT and CDR2 SNEGSKA (reference sequence). V was shortened by 3 bases and J by 2 bases, with 13 bases between the two germline ends. The CDR3 is made up of 14 amino acids. CDR3 DNA sequence: TGCAGTGCTAGGAACACAGGGATCAACACTGAAGCTTTCTTT. As protein: CSARNTGINTEAFF.

This chain joins TRBV12-3 or TRBV12-4 and TRBJ2-3; 8 bases align to TRBD2. This CDR3 is 14 amino acids long. Trimming removed 7 bases from V and 2 bases from J; junction bases left unmatched: 5. This CDR3 reads CASTLAGTTDTQYF. In DNA form, the CDR3 reads TGTGCCAGCACCTTAGCGGGGACCACAGATACGCAGTATTTT.

This clonotype was detected a few times. The chain is built from TRBV5-1 and TRBJ2-2, with D uncertain. Per the germline V gene, CDR1 is SGHRS and CDR2 is YFSETQ. The V end was cut by 0 bases, the J end by 3 bases, with 15 bases between. The CDR3 length is 17 residues. CDR3: CASSLAAPLDHTGELFF. In DNA, the CDR3 is TGCGCCAGCAGCTTGGCAGCTCCCTTGGATCACACCGGGGAGCTGTTTTTT.

The DNA of the CDR3 is TGCAGTGCTAGAGACCCCGGGACTAGCGGGAGGACAGATACGCAGTATTTT. It yields the protein CSARDPGTSGRTDTQYF. The V call is TRBV20-1, the J call TRBJ2-3; 15 nucleotides line up with TRBD2. The germline V gene has CDR1 DFQATT and CDR2 SNEGSKA (reference sequence). The CDR3 has 17 residues. V gave up 0 bases and J gave up 3 bases; unmatched junction bases: 4.

The genes are TRBV30 and TRBJ1-6; the D gene is possibly TRBD1 (6 bases). V lost 4 bases and J lost 10, with 11 bases in between. Germline V gene data show CDR1 as GTSNPN and CDR2 as SVGIG (reference sequence). This CDR3 region has 12 residues. The CDR3 DNA reads as TGTGCCTGGAATCCAGGGGTCTCACCCCTCCACTTT. Translating it yields CAWNPGVSPLHF.

This chain links TRBV7-8 with TRBJ1-5; TRBD1 is a possible D gene (6 bases). The V gene's germline CDR1 is SGHVS and CDR2 FQNEAQ. The CDR3 is made up of 16 amino acids. Trimming removed 5 bases from V and 3 bases from J, with 17 bases in between. The CDR3: CASSTLSRTANQPQHF. CDR3 coding DNA: TGTGCCAGCAGCACACTCTCGCGGACAGCCAATCAGCCCCAGCATTTT.